The clone carrying this T cell receptor (beta chain) has more than one count but fewer than ten. The antigen remains unidentified. A 5'RACE reaction primed in the constant segment made cDNA libraries of TCR alpha and TCR beta, and these carried sample barcodes and UMIs. TCRdb re-called the 5' RACE reads with MiXCR, one entry per CDR3 protein. Of approximately 340,000 distinct CDR3 sequences listed, around 13% are singletons. The data derive from a study of T-cell memory formation after mild COVID-19. Study findings and constraints: Contracting CD4+ clones sat mainly in CM and EM; CD8+ in EMRA. Some SARS-CoV-2-responding clones were already detected in memory before infection. Clones shrinking from day 15 to 85 showed even CD4/CD8 mixes; later expanders tilted CD4+.

Sequences were obtained from PBMCs or a T cell subset sorted from them (not recorded which). This sequence originates from a man aged 18-30 years who had mild COVID-19 (a few samples of this study predate the infection). Cell type and time point are not known.

CDR3 DNA: TGTGCCAGCTCACAGGAGGGGTCTGGCTACACCTTC. As protein: CASSQEGSGYTF. The V call is TRBV18, the J call TRBJ1-2; possibly TRBD1 for D (5 bases). CDR1 and CDR2 from the germline V gene are KGHSH and LQKENI. The CDR3 is 12 amino acids. The V end lost 4 bases, the J end lost 7 bases, and 10 bases lay between the germline ends.